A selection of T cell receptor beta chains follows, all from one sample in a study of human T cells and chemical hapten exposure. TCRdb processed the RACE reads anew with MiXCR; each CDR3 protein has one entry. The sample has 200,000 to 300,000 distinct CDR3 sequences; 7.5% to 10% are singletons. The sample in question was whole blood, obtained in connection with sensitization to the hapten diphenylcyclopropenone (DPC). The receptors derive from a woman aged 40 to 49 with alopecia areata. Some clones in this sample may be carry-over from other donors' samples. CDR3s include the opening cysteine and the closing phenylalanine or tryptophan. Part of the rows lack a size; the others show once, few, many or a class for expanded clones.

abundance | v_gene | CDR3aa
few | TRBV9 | CASSRSTSGSSYNEQFF
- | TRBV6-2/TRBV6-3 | CASKRPRGEQYF
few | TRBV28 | CASSSRTGALETQYF
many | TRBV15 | CATSRGGTGLSNTEAFF
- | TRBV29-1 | CSCGPGPDTQYF
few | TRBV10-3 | CAISGTSGEETQYF
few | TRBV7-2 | CASSAQGRLVTYNEQFF
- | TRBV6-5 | CASGTPPQYF
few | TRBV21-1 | CASSKEGTFYNEQFF
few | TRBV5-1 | CASSLAVGTGLDTEAFF
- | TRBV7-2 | CASSLAIGESTDTQYF
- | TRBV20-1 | CSASRIPGQGALDEQFF
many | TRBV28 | CAVSTGSTEAFF
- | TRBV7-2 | CASSLGSGTNTEAFF
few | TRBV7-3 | CASSLTTYNEQFF
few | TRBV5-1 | CASSLPGTSGKADTQYF
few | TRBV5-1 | CASSLASQNEQFF
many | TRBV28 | CASSSKPVSGRTYNEQFF
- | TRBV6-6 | CASWGQSNEKLFF
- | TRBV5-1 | CASLSEAYNEQFF
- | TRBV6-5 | CASSYSGSLNDEQFF
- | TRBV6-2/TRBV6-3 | CASSYLASGRGDEQYF
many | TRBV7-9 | CASNLLREAFF
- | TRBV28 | CASSFDRPYEQYF
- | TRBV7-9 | CASSLGLGKNTGELFF